The 20 T cell receptor beta chains below come from one sample, sequenced in a study of cytomegalovirus exposure and HLA in healthy donors. PCR primers comprised 60 Vbeta and 13 Jbeta primers. This table comes from immunoSEQ multiplex PCR, and its TCRdb copy is limited to in-frame clones, with some not included. The profile covers under 300,000 clones, with approximately 84% appearing a single time and roughly 2% taken by the ten largest. The sequenced sample was PBMCs. The receptors come from a woman between 35 and 50 years old in good health and CMV-seropositive.

The chain is built from TRBV6-5 and TRBJ1-1; a possible D gene is TRBD1 (5 bases). V lost 0 bases and J lost 4, with 12 bases in between. Germline V gene sequence: CDR1 MNHEY, CDR2 SVGAGI. The CDR3 extends over 15 amino acids. The CDR3 is CASSYSWQGGTEAFF. The CDR3 DNA follows: TGTGCCAGCAGTTACTCGTGGCAGGGAGGCACTGAAGCTTTCTTT.

This clone was seen more than once but under ten times. The chain combines TRBV30 with TRBJ2-2; TRBD2 agrees at 10 bases. The CDR3 is made up of 16 amino acids. Trimming removed 2 bases from V and 1 base from J; junction bases left unmatched: 4. Per the germline V gene, CDR1 is GTSNPN and CDR2 is SVGIG (reference sequence). The DNA for the CDR3 is TGTGCCTGGAGTACGCGGACTAGCGGGAACACCGGGGAGCTGTTTTTT. Its translation: CAWSTRTSGNTGELFF.

This clone was detected only once. The chain uses TRBV30 and TRBJ1-2, with TRBD1 identical over 7 bases. The CDR3 extends over 15 amino acids. V shed 0 bases, J shed 4 bases, and the junction held 8 bases outside the gene matches. The germline CDR1 and CDR2 sequences are GTSNPN and SVGIG (reference sequence). The CDR3 protein is CAWSVMAGGPYGYTF. CDR3 coding DNA: TGTGCCTGGAGTGTAATGGCAGGGGGACCCTATGGCTACACCTTC.

The chain recombines TRBV12-5 with TRBJ2-1, with TRBD2 matching over 7 bases. V lost 8 bases, J lost 7 bases, and 11 bases stayed unmatched. There are 14 residues in the CDR3. CDR1 is LGHNT and CDR2 is FRNRAP in the germline V gene. CDR3 coding DNA: TGTGCTAGTTTAGCGGGCTACACCGGGAATGAGCAGTTCTTC. Translation gives CASLAGYTGNEQFF.

The V gene is TRBV28, the J gene TRBJ1-2, with D perhaps TRBD1 (5 bases). Trimming pared 7 bases from V and 0 bases from J, leaving 9 bases between. The CDR3 is 13 amino acids. Germline CDR1 MDHEN, CDR2 SYDVKM. CDR3 amino acids: CASITDTNYGYTF. CDR3 sequence (DNA): TGTGCCAGCATCACGGACACTAACTATGGCTACACCTTC.

A single count supports this clone. The J gene is TRBJ2-1, the V gene TRBV19, with a possible D match to TRBD2 (5 bases). This CDR3 is built from 13 residues. V gave up 4 bases and J gave up 12 bases, with 16 bases separating them. Germline-derived CDR1 and CDR2 are LNHDA and SQIVND (reference sequence). CDR3 bases: TGTGCCAGTAGTAAAAAAACGGGCGGGCGGCAGTTCTTC. Translation gives CASSKKTGGRQFF.

The V call is TRBV7-6, the J call TRBJ2-7, with D unclear. Trimming took 5 bases from V and 7 from J, leaving 12 bases between them. The CDR3 totals 12 residues. The germline V gene encodes CDR1 SGHVS and CDR2 FNYEAQ. The CDR3 DNA is TGTGCCAGCAGCCCTTTTTTCGGGGAGCAGTACTTC. It specifies CASSPFFGEQYF.

The chain carries TRBV6-5 and TRBJ2-3; 10 nucleotides agree with TRBD2. The V gene end was trimmed by 5 bases and the J gene end by 4 bases; junction bases not matched to a gene: 6. Per the germline V gene, CDR1 is MNHEY and CDR2 is SVGAGI. The CDR3 has 15 amino acids. The CDR3: CASSRLAGNADTQYF. CDR3 bases: TGTGCCAGCAGTAGACTAGCGGGCAACGCAGATACGCAGTATTTT.

This chain uses TRBV5-1 with TRBJ1-2; D may be TRBD1 (6 bases). This CDR3 has 13 residues. V shed 4 bases and J shed 4 bases, with 11 bases lying between them. Germline V CDR1 and CDR2: SGHRS, YFSETQ. The CDR3 is CASSPGTSYGYTF. The CDR3 coding sequence is TGCGCCAGCAGCCCCGGGACAAGCTATGGCTACACCTTC. The full variable domain, its missing parts supplied by reference TRBV5-1 and TRBJ1-2, is KAGVTQTPRYLIKTRGQQVTLSCSPISGHRSVSWYQQTPGQGLQFLFEYFSETQRNKGNFPGRFSGRQFSNSRSEMNVSTLELGDSALYLCASSPGTSYGYTFGSGTRLTVV.

The CDR3 protein is CASSPSFGGRAEDTGELFF. The CDR3, as DNA: TGTGCCAGCAGCCCGTCCTTTGGCGGGAGGGCCGAAGACACCGGGGAGCTGTTTTTT. The rearrangement uses TRBV7-6 and TRBJ2-2, with 9 nucleotides matching TRBD2. The germline gives CDR1 SGHVS, CDR2 FNYEAQ. J gave up 3 bases and V 5 bases, and 16 bases lay outside the gene matches. CDR3 length equals 19 residues.

V usage is TRBV30 and J usage is TRBJ2-3; TRBD2 aligns across 7 bases. Germline loops: CDR1 GTSNPN, CDR2 SVGIG (reference sequence). V lost 4 bases and J lost 0; bases outside the gene matches: 13. CDR3 size: 17 residues. CDR3 protein: CAWTREGLRRSTDTQYF. The CDR3 region has the DNA TGTGCCTGGACCAGGGAGGGCCTAAGAAGAAGCACAGATACGCAGTATTTT.

The chain links TRBV29-1 to TRBJ2-1; 9 positions match TRBD2. Trimming took 4 bases from V and 2 from J; bases not matched to a gene: 0. The CDR3 runs 13 residues. Germline V lookup: CDR1 SQVTM, CDR2 ANQGSEA. The CDR3: CSVGTSAYNEQFF. CDR3 DNA: TGCAGCGTTGGGACTAGCGCCTACAATGAGCAGTTCTTC.

V gene TRBV11-3 combines with J gene TRBJ2-5, with TRBD1 as a possible D gene (6 bases). TRBJ2-7 explains the end of the DNA better; the J call may be wrong. The CDR3 runs 16 residues. Germline V CDR1 and CDR2: SGHNT, YENEEA. CDR3 amino acids: CASSATTGSGSAEQYF. The CDR3, as DNA: TGTGCCAGCAGCGCGACAACAGGGTCGGGCAGTGCCGAGCAGTACTTC.

The chain links TRBV5-5 to TRBJ1-2, with 8 bases identical to TRBD1. The CDR3 is 13 amino acids. Trimming removed 4 bases from V and 6 bases from J; junction bases left unmatched: 5. Germline V gene data show CDR1 as SGHKS and CDR2 as YYEKEE (reference sequence). The CDR3 region has the DNA TGTGCCAGCAGCCTACAGGGGGGGGATGGCTACACCTTC. Translating it yields CASSLQGGDGYTF.

The chain recombines TRBV28 with TRBJ2-7; 8 positions match TRBD1. CDR1 and CDR2 (germline): MDHEN, SYDVKM. With 5 bases clipped from V and 5 bases from J, the junction kept 8 bases outside the gene matches. CDR3 length: 14 amino acids. The CDR3 DNA sequence: TGTGCCAGCAGTCTATCAGGGGGCAGGGACGAGCAGTACTTC. Its translation: CASSLSGGRDEQYF.

The CDR3 reads CASRRLAGRDETQYF. CDR3 coding DNA: TGTGCCAGCAGAAGGCTAGCGGGGAGGGATGAAACGCAGTATTTT. V usage is TRBV2 and J usage is TRBJ2-3; 9 positions match TRBD2. The CDR3 loop spans 15 amino acids. The V gene end was trimmed by 6 bases and the J gene end by 9 bases; junction bases not matched to a gene: 13. Germline CDR1 SNHLY, CDR2 FYNNEI.

The chain employs TRBV6-6 and TRBJ2-2; 13 nucleotides line up with TRBD2. V was clipped by 6 bases and J by 1 base; unmatched bases: 2. Germline V lookup: CDR1 MNHNY, CDR2 SVGAGI (reference sequence). The CDR3 sequence is 16 residues long. CDR3: CASRGTSGKNTGELFF. In DNA, the CDR3 is TGTGCCAGCAGGGGGACTAGCGGGAAGAACACCGGGGAGCTGTTTTTT.

The V and J genes are TRBV6-5 and TRBJ1-1, with 9 positions matching TRBD1. The CDR3 is 15 amino acids. With 2 bases clipped from V and 6 bases from J, the junction kept 7 bases outside the gene matches. CDR1 is MNHEY and CDR2 is SVGAGI in the germline V gene. Here the CDR3 DNA reads TGTGCCAGCAGTTACGGGACAGGGAAGGTAGCTGAAGCTTTCTTT. Residues: CASSYGTGKVAEAFF.

This clone has just one count. V usage is TRBV7-2 and J usage is TRBJ2-1, with D unclear. The ends were cut back, 2 bases at V and 3 bases at J, with 17 bases in the middle. From germline, CDR1 is SGHTA and CDR2 FQGNSA. The CDR3 covers 17 residues. The CDR3, as DNA: TGTGCCAGCAGCTTACTTCGTCTAAACTTATTCTACAATGAGCAGTTCTTC. Translated, it gives CASSLLRLNLFYNEQFF.

The chain joins TRBV18 to TRBJ2-5; D not resolved. Germline V gene lookup returns CDR1 KGHSH and CDR2 LQKENI. The V and J ends lost 4 bases and 5 bases respectively, with 23 bases between them. This CDR3 has 17 residues. Here the CDR3 reads CASSRLRQGNGLETQYF. In nucleotides, the CDR3 is TGTGCCAGCTCACGCCTCAGGCAAGGCAATGGGCTGGAGACCCAGTACTTC.